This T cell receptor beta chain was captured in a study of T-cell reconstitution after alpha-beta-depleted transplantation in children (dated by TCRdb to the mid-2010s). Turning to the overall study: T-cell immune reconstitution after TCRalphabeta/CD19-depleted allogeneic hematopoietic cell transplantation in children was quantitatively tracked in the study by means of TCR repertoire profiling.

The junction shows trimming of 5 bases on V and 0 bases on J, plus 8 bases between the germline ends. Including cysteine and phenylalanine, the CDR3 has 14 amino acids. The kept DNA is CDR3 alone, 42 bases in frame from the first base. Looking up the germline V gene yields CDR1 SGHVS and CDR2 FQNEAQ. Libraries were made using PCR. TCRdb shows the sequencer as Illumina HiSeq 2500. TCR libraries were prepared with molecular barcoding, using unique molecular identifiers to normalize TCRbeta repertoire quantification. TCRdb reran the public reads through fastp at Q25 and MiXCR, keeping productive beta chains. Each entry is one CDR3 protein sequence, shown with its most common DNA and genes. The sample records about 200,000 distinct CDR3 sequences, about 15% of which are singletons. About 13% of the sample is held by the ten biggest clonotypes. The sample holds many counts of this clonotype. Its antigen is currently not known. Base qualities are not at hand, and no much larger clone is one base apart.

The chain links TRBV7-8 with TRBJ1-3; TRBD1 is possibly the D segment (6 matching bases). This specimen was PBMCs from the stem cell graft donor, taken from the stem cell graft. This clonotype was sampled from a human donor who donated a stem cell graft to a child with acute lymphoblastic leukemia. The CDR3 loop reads CASSIQGSGNTIYF. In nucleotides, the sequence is TGTGCCAGCAGCATACAGGGCTCTGGAAACACCATATATTTT.